This record covers a single T cell receptor beta chain. Antigen: not known. This sample is part of a study of cytomegalovirus exposure and HLA in healthy donors. Regarding the study as a whole: Overall, 164 TCR beta chains were annotated as cytomegalovirus-associated. The tendency of first-cohort TCR clusters to co-occur in the approximately 110 validation repertoires was identified by a subsequent analysis. In vitro work confirmed that a few CMV-associated chains recognize CMV antigens.

The method was immunoSEQ multiplex PCR; TCRdb's version includes in-frame clones alone and lacks a portion of them. Seen here are 150,000 to 200,000 clones, approximately 86% observed once, and the top ten hold under 2.5%. V dropped 0 bases and J dropped 4; count of bases not matched to a gene: 6. The germline gives CDR1 SGHVS, CDR2 FQNEAQ. The CDR3 contains 16 residues. The J gene is TRBJ2-3, the V gene TRBV7-8; 8 positions agree with TRBD1. Material: PBMCs. This TCR came from a man younger than 45 in good health and CMV-seropositive. CDR3 nucleotides: TGTGCCAGCAGCTTAGCTACGGACAGGGCTTCAGATACGCAGTATTTT. Encoded protein: CASSLATDRASDTQYF.